What follows is one TCR beta chain and its context. Its antigen is as yet unknown. The data belong to a study of CD8+CD57+ T cells in acquired aplastic anemia. Notes on the study in general: Patients and controls shared nearly 30 CD8+ CDR3 sequences, which appeared highly expressed in patients and within their immunodominant clones.

Between the trimmed V and J ends, which lost 3 bases and 5 bases, there was a span of 23 bases. Germline CDR1 SGHVS, CDR2 FNYEAQ. This CDR3 spans 18 amino acids. Patients picked for sequencing had shown CD8+CD57+ cell expansion detected by flow cytometry. All patients were therapy-naive when blood was sampled. The use of genomic DNA as template underpinned the TCR beta VDJ and CDR3 profiling. MiXCR was run by TCRdb on the reads, yielding one entry per CDR3 protein. The sample contains about 160,000 distinct CDR3 sequences, around half of which appear only once. This TCR came from a human donor with aplastic anemia. The sample comprised sorted CD4+, CD8+, or CD8+CD57+ T cells (not recorded which) from PBMCs. The rearrangement links TRBV7-6 to TRBJ2-1; perhaps TRBD1 as D (6 bases). Here the CDR3 DNA reads TGTGCCAGCAGCTTCCCCTCCCCCAGGGGTCCAGACCACAATGAGCAGTTCTTC. Encoded protein: CASSFPSPRGPDHNEQFF.